The clone carrying this TCR beta chain was recorded a few times. The record originates from a study of T-cell memory formation after mild COVID-19. The CDR3 spans 12 residues. V shed 5 bases and J shed 6 bases, with 11 bases lying between them. Germline CDR1 and CDR2: SGHKS and YYEKEE (reference sequence). MiXCR was run by TCRdb on the 5' RACE reads, yielding one entry per CDR3 protein. The table lists about 560,000 distinct CDR3 sequences, less than 25% of them singletons. This chain uses TRBV5-5 with TRBJ1-1; D gene ambiguous. Sequencing was performed on PBMCs or a T cell subset sorted from them (not recorded which). This clonotype was obtained from an adult woman who had mild COVID-19 (a few samples of this study predate the infection). Cell type and time point are not known. As DNA, the CDR3 is TGTGCCAGCAGTTGGAGACATTCTGAAGCTTTCTTT. It yields the protein CASSWRHSEAFF. Full variable domain (remainder filled in from reference TRBV5-5 and TRBJ1-1): DAGVTQSPTHLIKTRGQQVTLRCSPISGHKSVSWYQQVLGQGPQFIFQYYEKEERGRGNFPDRFSARQFPNYSSELNVNALLLGDSALYLCASSWRHSEAFFGQGTRLTVV.